The sequence of this T cell receptor (beta chain) was determined in a study of T cell responses to AZD1222 COVID-19 vaccine. Assay used: immunoSEQ multiplex PCR; TCRdb lists only in-frame clones, some missing. The data show roughly 100,000 clones, 75% to 90% seen once. CDR1 is SGHVS, CDR2 FNYEAQ, per germline. V lost 5 bases and J lost 1; bases outside the gene matches: 9. The CDR3 has 16 residues. Study-level results: Unmutated regions of variants are reportedly targeted by nearly half of spike-specific TCRs.

Regarding this clone: Its antigen is as yet unknown.

The starting material was peripheral blood, obtained on day 0 of AZD1222 vaccination. This TCR was recovered from an adult in good health. The genes are TRBV7-6 and TRBJ2-7; 9 bases are shared with TRBD1. CDR3 sequence (DNA): TGTGCCAGCAGCCGGGCACGGGACAGGGTTTCCTACGAGCAGTACTTC. Its translation is CASSRARDRVSYEQYF.